Below, one T cell receptor beta chain is given with its context. Its specificity is unknown. MiXCR, applied by TCRdb to the reads, yields one record per CDR3 protein. The table shows fewer than 65,000 distinct CDR3 sequences, with roughly 20% occurring only once. This record belongs to a study of T cell repertoires in cytomegalovirus infection. Study-level background: Recently identified HLA-C-restricted CMV epitopes were used, and well-studied HLA-B-restricted CMV epitopes were used as well. Public TCR beta signatures provided an indication of both CMV infection and a matching HLA type.

The CDR3 has 15 amino acids. Germline lookup yields CDR1 SEHNR and CDR2 FQNEAQ (reference sequence). Trimming shortened V by 4 bases and J by 5 bases, and 17 bases separated the two germline ends. Whole-study results and caveats: Summed frequency of public TCR beta families distinguished CMV carriers with the relevant HLA. HLA-C-restricted CMV-specific TCR beta clonotypes were dominant in the ex vivo response.

The rearrangement uses TRBV7-9 and TRBJ2-5; D is unresolved. The TCR comes from a human donor in good health (CMV status not recorded). Some clones in this sample may be carry-over from other donors' samples. Here the sequenced sample was CD8+ T cells from cultured PBMCs, taken from culture after CMV antigen stimulation. The CDR3 region has the DNA TGTGCCAGCAGCTCAAGTGTGGCGGTTTGGGAGACCCAGTACTTC. Translated: CASSSSVAVWETQYF. The full variable domain, rest sourced from reference TRBV7-9 and TRBJ2-5, is DTGVSQNPRHKITKRGQNVTFRCDPISEHNRLYWYRQTLGQGPEFLTYFQNEAQLEKSRLLSDRFSAERPKGSFSTLEIQRTEQGDSAMYLCASSSSVAVWETQYFGPGTRLLVL.